This T cell receptor beta chain originates from a study of T cells after posttransplantation cyclophosphamide (TCRdb year 2016). The study in broad terms: The study tracked T cell repertoire reconstitution by TRB sequencing after myeloablative bone marrow transplantation using posttransplantation cyclophosphamide as GVHD prophylaxis. Samples from fewer than 40 PTCy-treated patients and approximately 15 related bone marrow donors of those patients were subjected to antigen receptor sequencing. TRB sequencing was performed on blood from all 35 or so PTCy patients with 1-year posttransplant specimens. Up to 3 additional blood samples from 2 to 5.2 years after transplant were also TRB-sequenced in 3 patients, as was pretransplant blood from 4 patients. Because TRA and TRB clonality were tightly correlated in 8 or 9 samples, subsequent TCR analyses were focused on TRB only. Public TRB sequences were compared against a database of over 3,600 sequences linked to responses to pathogens, tumor antigens, self-antigens and alloantigens.

This clone was counted once. Its antigen target is currently unknown. There are no base qualities to consult, and no much larger clone falls within one base. Related bone marrow donors provided peripheral blood samples on the day of marrow donation. Mononuclear cells from peripheral blood and bone marrow were separated by Ficoll-Hypaque density centrifugation and then cryopreserved. Genomic DNA was used for TRB sequencing, which was performed with the immunoSEQ assay at survey resolution or with the hsTCRB kit. The original pipeline was this. The immunoSEQ software handled initial read processing, and the LymphoSeq R package was used for repertoire analyses. For each TRB dataset, clonality was calculated as 1 minus normalized Shannon entropy, and the Gini coefficient was computed as well. Phenotypes of unsorted samples were inferred by mapping TRB sequences from sorted subsets of the recipient or donor onto unsorted samples of the same recipient. This immuneACCESS table, as held by TCRdb, lists in-frame sequences with V and J called but not all clones. Of the missing ones, under half trace to an unresolved V gene in checked studies; the others have no known cause. The V and J calls and clone size come from that table; D and trimming were worked out from the DNA. Here the sample has 50,000 to 60,000 clones; 94% occur a single time. The ten most abundant clones make up about 3.1% of the sample.

Looking up the germline V gene (reference sequence) yields CDR1 SGHNT and CDR2 YYREEE. Germline trimming: 0 bases from V, 9 bases from J; junction bases outside gene matches: 4. The CDR3 holds 14 amino acids from the cysteine to the phenylalanine. Only the CDR3 region is kept as DNA, spanning 42 bases read in frame from base 1. Results the study describes overall, beyond this receptor: Donor-recipient similarity was low at 1-2 months but increased during the first year, and donor CD8+ memory clones often dominated later blood repertoires. Across approximately 41 patients, TRB clonality was highly associated with recipient CMV seropositivity and CMV reactivation, and PTCy diversity was similar to diversity in CNI/methotrexate controls. The TRB repertoires of T cells infiltrating skin or the GI tract showed only limited overlap with the TRB repertoires found in blood.

The chain is assembled from TRBV5-4 and TRBJ2-1, and 9 junction bases match TRBD1. The specimen sequenced was PBMCs. The TCR sequence derives from a woman aged 25 to 45 in good health and a related stem cell transplant donor. The nucleotide sequence is TGTGCCAGCAGCTTGGGGACAGGGGAAGGTGAGCAGTTCTTC. Its protein is CASSLGTGEGEQFF.